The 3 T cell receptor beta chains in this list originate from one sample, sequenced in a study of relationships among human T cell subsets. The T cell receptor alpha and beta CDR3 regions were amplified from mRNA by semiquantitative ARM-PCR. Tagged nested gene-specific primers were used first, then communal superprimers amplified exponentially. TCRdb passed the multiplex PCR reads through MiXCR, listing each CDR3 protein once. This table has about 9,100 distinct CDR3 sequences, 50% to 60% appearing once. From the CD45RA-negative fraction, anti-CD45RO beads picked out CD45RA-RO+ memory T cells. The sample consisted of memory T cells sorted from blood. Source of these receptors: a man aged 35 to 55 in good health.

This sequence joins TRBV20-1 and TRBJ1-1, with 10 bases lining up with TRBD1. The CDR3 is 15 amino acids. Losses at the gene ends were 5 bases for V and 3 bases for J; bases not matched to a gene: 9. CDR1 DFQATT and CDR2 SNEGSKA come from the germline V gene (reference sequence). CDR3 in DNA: TGCAGTGCTTTCGGACAGGGGGGAGTGGACACTGAAGCTTTCTTT. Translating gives CSAFGQGGVDTEAFF.

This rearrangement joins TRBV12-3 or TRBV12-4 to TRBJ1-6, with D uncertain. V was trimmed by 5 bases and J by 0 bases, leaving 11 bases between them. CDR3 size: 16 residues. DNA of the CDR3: TGTGCCAGCAGTGACGGCAGGAGCTCCTATAATTCACCCCTCCACTTT. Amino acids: CASSDGRSSYNSPLHF.

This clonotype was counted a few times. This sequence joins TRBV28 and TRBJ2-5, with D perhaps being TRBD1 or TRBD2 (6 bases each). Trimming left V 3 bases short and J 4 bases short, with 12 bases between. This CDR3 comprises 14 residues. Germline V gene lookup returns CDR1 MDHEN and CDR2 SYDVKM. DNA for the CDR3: TGTGCCAGCAGTTTTCGGAGGGGGACAGAGACCCAGTACTTC. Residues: CASSFRRGTETQYF.